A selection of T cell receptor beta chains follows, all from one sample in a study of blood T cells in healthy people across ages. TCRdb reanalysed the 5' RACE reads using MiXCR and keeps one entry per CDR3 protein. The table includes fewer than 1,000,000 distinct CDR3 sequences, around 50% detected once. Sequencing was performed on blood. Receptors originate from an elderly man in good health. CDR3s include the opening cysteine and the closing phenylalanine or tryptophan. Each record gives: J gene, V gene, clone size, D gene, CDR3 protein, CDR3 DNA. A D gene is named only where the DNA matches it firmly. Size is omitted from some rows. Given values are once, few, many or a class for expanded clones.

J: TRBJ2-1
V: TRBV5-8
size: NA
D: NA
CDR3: CVSREGSYNEQFF
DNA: TGTGTTTCGCGGGAAGGGTCCTACAATGAGCAGTTCTTC

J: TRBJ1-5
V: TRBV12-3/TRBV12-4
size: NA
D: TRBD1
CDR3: CASSLSGGGQPQHF
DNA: TGTGCCAGCAGTTTATCAGGGGGCGGGCAGCCCCAGCATTTT

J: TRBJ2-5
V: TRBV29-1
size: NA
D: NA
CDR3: CSVERGPRNEQYF
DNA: TGCAGCGTGGAACGGGGTCCCCGAAATGAGCAGTACTTC

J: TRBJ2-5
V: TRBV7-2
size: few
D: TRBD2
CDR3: CASRVAGVRETQYF
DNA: TGTGCCAGCAGAGTAGCGGGAGTCCGAGAGACCCAGTACTTC

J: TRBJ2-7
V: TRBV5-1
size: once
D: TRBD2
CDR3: CASSLTSGAYNEQYF
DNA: TGCGCCAGCAGCTTAACTAGCGGGGCCTACAATGAGCAGTACTTC

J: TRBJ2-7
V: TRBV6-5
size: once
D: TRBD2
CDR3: CASSYGTSGDYEQYF
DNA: TGTGCCAGCAGTTACGGAACTAGCGGGGACTACGAGCAGTACTTC

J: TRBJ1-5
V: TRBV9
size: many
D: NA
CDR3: CASSVGGPNQPQHF
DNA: TGTGCCAGCAGCGTCGGGGGTCCTAATCAGCCCCAGCATTTT

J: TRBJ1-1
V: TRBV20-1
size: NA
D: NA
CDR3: CSASPGQREAFF
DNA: TGCAGTGCTAGCCCGGGACAACGTGAAGCTTTCTTT

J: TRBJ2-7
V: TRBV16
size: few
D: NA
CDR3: CASNRGGVKNEQYF
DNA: TGTGCCAGCAATAGAGGCGGGGTGAAAAACGAGCAGTACTTC

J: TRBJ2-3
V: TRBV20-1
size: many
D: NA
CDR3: CSAKVALGTDTQYF
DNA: TGCAGTGCTAAAGTTGCTCTGGGCACAGATACGCAGTATTTT

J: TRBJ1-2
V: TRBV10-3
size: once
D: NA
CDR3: CAISDTFPGYTF
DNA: TGTGCCATCAGTGATACCTTCCCAGGCTACACCTTC

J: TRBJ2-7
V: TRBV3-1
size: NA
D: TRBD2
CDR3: CASSQDLAGGRDEQYF
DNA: TGTGCCAGCAGCCAAGATCTAGCGGGGGGGAGGGACGAGCAGTACTTC

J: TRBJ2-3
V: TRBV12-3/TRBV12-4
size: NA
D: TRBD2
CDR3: CAGSLGPSGATDTQYF
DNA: TGTGCCGGCAGTTTAGGGCCTAGCGGGGCCACAGATACGCAGTATTTT

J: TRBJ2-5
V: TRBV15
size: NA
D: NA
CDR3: CATSRRGGKRNQETQYF
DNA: TGTGCCACCAGCAGGAGAGGGGGAAAGCGAAACCAAGAGACCCAGTACTTC

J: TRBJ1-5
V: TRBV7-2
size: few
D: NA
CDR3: CASSLESGEQPQHF
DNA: TGTGCCAGCAGCTTAGAATCCGGGGAACAGCCCCAGCATTTT

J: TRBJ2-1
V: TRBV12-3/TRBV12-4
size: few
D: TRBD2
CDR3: CASRRTSGAYNEQFF
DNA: TGTGCCAGCCGACGGACTAGCGGAGCGTACAATGAGCAGTTCTTC

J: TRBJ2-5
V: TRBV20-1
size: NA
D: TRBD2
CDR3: CSASCSRLADAETQYF
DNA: TGCAGTGCTAGTTGCTCCAGACTAGCGGACGCAGAGACCCAGTACTTC

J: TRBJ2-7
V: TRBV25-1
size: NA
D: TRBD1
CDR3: CASRDPGTGGNEQYF
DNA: TGTGCCAGCAGGGACCCCGGGACAGGGGGAAACGAGCAGTACTTC

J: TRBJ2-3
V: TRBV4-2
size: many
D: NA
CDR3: CASSHPGTDTQYF
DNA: TGTGCCAGCAGCCATCCGGGAACGGATACGCAGTATTTT

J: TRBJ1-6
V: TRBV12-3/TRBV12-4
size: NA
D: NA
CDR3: CASSFGEGNSPPHF
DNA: NA

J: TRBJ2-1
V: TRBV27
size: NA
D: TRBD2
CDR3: CANQGLAVYNEQFF
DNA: TGTGCCAACCAGGGACTAGCGGTCTACAATGAGCAGTTCTTC

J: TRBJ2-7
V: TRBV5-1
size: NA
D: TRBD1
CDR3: CASSKSTGEHEQYF
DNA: TGCGCCAGCAGCAAATCGACAGGGGAACACGAGCAGTACTTC

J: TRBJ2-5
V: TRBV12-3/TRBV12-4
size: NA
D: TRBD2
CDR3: CASSGRLAEETQYF
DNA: TGTGCCAGCAGCGGTCGTCTAGCGGAAGAGACCCAGTACTTC

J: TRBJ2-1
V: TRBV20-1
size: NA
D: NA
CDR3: CSARGREEGPSLNEQFF
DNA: TGCAGTGCTAGAGGGCGTGAGGAGGGGCCCAGTCTCAATGAGCAGTTCTTC

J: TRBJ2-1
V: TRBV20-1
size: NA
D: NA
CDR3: CSASVGYPAGGLGEQFF
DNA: TGCAGTGCCAGCGTCGGCTATCCAGCGGGCGGGCTGGGTGAGCAGTTCTTC

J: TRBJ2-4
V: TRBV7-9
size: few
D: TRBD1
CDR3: CASSFTGEPYNEQYF
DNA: TGTGCCAGCAGCTTTACAGGGGAGCCCTACAATGAGCAGTACTTC

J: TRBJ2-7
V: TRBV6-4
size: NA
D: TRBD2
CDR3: CARVREGCSYEQYF
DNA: TGTGCCAGAGTGCGGGAGGGCTGCTCCTACGAGCAGTACTTC

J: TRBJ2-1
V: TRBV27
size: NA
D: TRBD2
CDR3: CASSFSGLVTEQFF
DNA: TGTGCCAGCAGTTTCTCTGGACTAGTTACTGAGCAGTTCTTC

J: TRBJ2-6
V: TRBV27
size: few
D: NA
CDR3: CASSLSPWGAGANVLTF
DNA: TGTGCCAGCAGTTTAAGCCCCTGGGGGGCTGGGGCCAACGTCCTGACTTTC

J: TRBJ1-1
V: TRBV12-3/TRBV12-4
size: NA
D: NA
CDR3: CARSPGGTVEAFF
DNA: TGTGCCCGCAGTCCGGGGGGAACAGTTGAAGCTTTCTTT

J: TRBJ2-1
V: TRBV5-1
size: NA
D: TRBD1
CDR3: CASSTAGTGLDEQFF
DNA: TGCGCCAGCAGCACAGCCGGGACAGGGCTGGATGAGCAGTTCTTC

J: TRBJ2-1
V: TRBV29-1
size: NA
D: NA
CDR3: CSSTGTGSSYNEQFF
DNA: TGCAGCTCTACCGGGACGGGGAGCTCCTACAATGAGCAGTTCTTC

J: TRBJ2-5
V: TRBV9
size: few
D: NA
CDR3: CASSVSGDAETQYF
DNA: TGTGCCAGCAGCGTATCAGGGGATGCGGAGACCCAGTACTTC